This is a list of T cell receptor beta chains from one sample in a study of CD8 T cells in ankylosing spondylitis. TCRdb reprocessed the 5' RACE reads via MiXCR and lists one record per CDR3 protein. The top ten clones hold around 7% of a sample with 500,000 to 550,000 distinct CDR3 sequences, roughly 13% of them seen once. Sequenced input: blood, either unsorted or a sorted T cell fraction (not recorded which). Receptor source: a male donor with ankylosing spondylitis. CDR3s include the opening cysteine and the closing phenylalanine or tryptophan. A D gene is named only where the DNA matches it firmly. Rows give clone size only sometimes, using once, few, many, or a class for an expanded clone.

NA,TRBJ1-6,TRBV5-6,TRBD1,CASSQGQGERGYNSPLHF,TGTGCCAGCAGCCAGGGACAGGGAGAGCGGGGATATAATTCACCCCTCCACTTT
NA,TRBJ1-5,TRBV28,NA,CASNPDGGLSNQPQHF,TGTGCCAGCAACCCCGATGGGGGATTAAGCAATCAGCCCCAGCATTTT
many,TRBJ1-1,TRBV29-1,TRBD1,CSVARGTGYTEAFF,TGCAGCGTTGCCCGGGGGACAGGGTACACTGAAGCTTTCTTT
NA,TRBJ1-2,TRBV24-1,NA,CATSGRQDYGYTF,TGTGCCACCAGTGGTCGACAGGACTATGGCTACACCTTC
many,TRBJ1-2,TRBV24-1,NA,CATSDPGRRYGYTF,TGTGCCACCAGTGATCCGGGTCGGAGATATGGCTACACCTTC
few,TRBJ2-7,TRBV4-2,TRBD2,CASSQEVAGVLILYF,TGTGCCAGCAGCCAAGAGGTAGCGGGAGTATTAATTTTGTACTTC
few,TRBJ1-2,TRBV29-1,NA,CSVELGADGYTF,TGCAGCGTTGAACTAGGGGCGGATGGCTACACCTTC
few,TRBJ1-5,TRBV3-1,NA,CASSPSGRGQPQHF,TGTGCCAGCAGCCCGTCAGGTAGGGGTCAGCCCCAGCATTTT
NA,TRBJ2-2,TRBV7-2,TRBD1,CASSRATGLTGELFF,TGTGCCAGCAGCCGAGCGACAGGGCTCACCGGGGAGCTGTTTTTT
NA,TRBJ2-1,TRBV7-2,NA,CASSLQGWDDNEQFF,TGTGCCAGCAGCTTACAGGGTTGGGATGACAATGAGCAGTTCTTC
many,TRBJ2-3,TRBV10-3,TRBD2,CAIRTLAGPESSTDTQYF,TGTGCCATCCGTACTCTAGCGGGGCCCGAGTCTAGCACAGATACGCAGTATTTT
NA,TRBJ2-3,TRBV27,NA,CASSGRATTDTQYF,TGTGCCAGCAGCGGACGGGCGACCACAGATACGCAGTATTTT
few,TRBJ2-1,TRBV3-1,TRBD2,CASSQSGTRYEQFF,TGTGCCAGCAGCCAATCAGGGACTAGATATGAGCAGTTCTTC
NA,TRBJ1-2,TRBV10-3,TRBD1,CAISEPGQGIWGYTF,TGTGCCATCAGTGAACCGGGACAGGGTATCTGGGGCTACACCTTC
many,TRBJ2-3,TRBV5-1,NA,CASSPGVSPDTQYF,TGCGCCAGCAGCCCTGGGGTATCCCCGGATACGCAGTATTTT
many,TRBJ2-1,TRBV7-6,NA,CASGAGPSSYNEQFF,TGTGCCAGCGGAGCGGGTCCAAGCTCCTACAATGAGCAGTTCTTC
few,TRBJ2-7,TRBV10-3,TRBD1,CAISGQGTRTYEQYF,TGTGCCATCAGTGGACAGGGGACCCGAACCTACGAGCAGTACTTC
NA,TRBJ1-6,TRBV21-1,NA,CAIPGQGDSPLHF,TGTGCCATCCCGGGACAGGGAGATTCACCCCTCCACTTT
NA,TRBJ2-2,TRBV12-3/TRBV12-4,TRBD2,CACRALNLAGGPTGELFF,TGTGCCTGCAGAGCATTAAACTTAGCGGGAGGGCCGACCGGGGAGCTGTTTTTT
NA,TRBJ1-5,TRBV18,NA,CASSPQGFSNQPQHF,TGTGCCAGCTCACCTCAAGGGTTTAGCAATCAGCCCCAGCATTTT
NA,TRBJ2-5,TRBV7-9,NA,CASNPAGQETQYF,TGTGCCAGCAACCCCGCCGGGCAAGAGACCCAGTACTTC
NA,TRBJ2-2,TRBV12-3/TRBV12-4,TRBD2,CASSRSLAGGPDTGELFF,TGTGCCAGCAGCCGATCACTAGCGGGAGGGCCGGACACCGGGGAGCTGTTTTTT